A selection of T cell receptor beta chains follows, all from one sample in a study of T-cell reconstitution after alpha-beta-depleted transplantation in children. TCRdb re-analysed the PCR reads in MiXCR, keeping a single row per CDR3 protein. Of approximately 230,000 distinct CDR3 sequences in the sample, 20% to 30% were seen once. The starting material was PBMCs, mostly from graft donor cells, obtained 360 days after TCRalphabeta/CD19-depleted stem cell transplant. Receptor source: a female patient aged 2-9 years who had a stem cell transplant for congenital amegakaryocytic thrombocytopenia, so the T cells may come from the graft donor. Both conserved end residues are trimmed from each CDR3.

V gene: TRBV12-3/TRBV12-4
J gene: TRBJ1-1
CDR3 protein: ASRTTGGTEAF

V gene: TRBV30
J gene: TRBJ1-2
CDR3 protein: AWSVRLGVWGDGYT

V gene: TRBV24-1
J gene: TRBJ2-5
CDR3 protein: ATSDAKEETQY

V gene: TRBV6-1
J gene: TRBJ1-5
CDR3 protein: ASSGESNQPQH

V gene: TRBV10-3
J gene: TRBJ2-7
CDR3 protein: ASKGALAGSSYEQY

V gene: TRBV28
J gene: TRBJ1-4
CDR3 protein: ASSSASGQGAWKLF

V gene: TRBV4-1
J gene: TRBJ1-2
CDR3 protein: ASSQRTGGYGYT

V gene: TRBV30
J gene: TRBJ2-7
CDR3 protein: AWSVDTNREQY

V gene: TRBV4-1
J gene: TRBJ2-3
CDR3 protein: ASSPLMGGTQY

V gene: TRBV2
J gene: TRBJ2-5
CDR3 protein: ASSSGQVGETQY

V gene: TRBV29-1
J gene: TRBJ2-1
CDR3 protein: SVEVGLAA

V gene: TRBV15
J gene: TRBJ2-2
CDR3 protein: ATMSTGELF

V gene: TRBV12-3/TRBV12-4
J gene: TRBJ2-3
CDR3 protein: ASLRGAGEHSDTQY

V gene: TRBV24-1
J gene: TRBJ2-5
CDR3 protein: ATSDSLAGLGETQY

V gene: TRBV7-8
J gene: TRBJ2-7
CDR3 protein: ASSPARTSGSYEQY

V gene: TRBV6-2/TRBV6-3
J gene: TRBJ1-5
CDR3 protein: ASRQAGWSPQH

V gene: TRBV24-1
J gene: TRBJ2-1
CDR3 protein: ATSDQGQAGDEQF